The entry below gives a single TCR beta chain sequence along with its context. As yet, its antigen is unknown. Deletions cut 1 base from V and 8 bases from J, with 12 bases between. This CDR3 is 15 amino acids long. Germline CDR1 MGHRA, CDR2 YSYEKL. This specimen comes from a study of T-cell memory formation after mild COVID-19. Study-level findings and limits: Unconfirmed was the SARS-CoV-2 specificity of second-wave clones that peaked on day 37.

A single record per CDR3 protein comes from TCRdb applying MiXCR to the 5' RACE reads. Altogether 85,000 to 120,000 distinct CDR3 sequences are present, about 15% being singletons, with the ten largest covering 25% to 30%. Sequenced input: PBMCs or a T cell subset sorted from them (not recorded which). The chain is built from TRBV4-1 and TRBJ1-6; D gene ambiguous. The origin of this receptor is an adult woman who had mild COVID-19 (a few samples of this study predate the infection). Cell type and time point are not known. CDR3 sequence (DNA): TGCGCCAGCAGCCAAGCCCCGGGGAATTATTCACCCCTCCACTTT. Translation gives CASSQAPGNYSPLHF.